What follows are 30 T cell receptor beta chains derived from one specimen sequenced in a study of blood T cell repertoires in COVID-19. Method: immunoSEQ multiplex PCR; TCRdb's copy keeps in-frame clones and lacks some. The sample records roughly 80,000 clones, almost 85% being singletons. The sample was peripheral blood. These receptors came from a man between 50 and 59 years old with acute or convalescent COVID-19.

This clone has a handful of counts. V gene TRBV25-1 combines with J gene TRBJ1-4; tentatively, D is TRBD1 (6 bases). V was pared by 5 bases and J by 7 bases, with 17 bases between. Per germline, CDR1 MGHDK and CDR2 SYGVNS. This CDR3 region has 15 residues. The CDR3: CASSYQGTSSEKLFF. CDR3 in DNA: TGTGCCAGCAGTTATCAGGGGACGAGTAGTGAAAAACTGTTTTTT.

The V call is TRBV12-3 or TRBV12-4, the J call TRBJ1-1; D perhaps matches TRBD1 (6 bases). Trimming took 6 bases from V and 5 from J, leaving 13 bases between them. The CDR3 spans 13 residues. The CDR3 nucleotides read TGTGCCAGCAGCAACAGGGCAGCGACTGAAGCTTTCTTT. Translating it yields CASSNRAATEAFF.

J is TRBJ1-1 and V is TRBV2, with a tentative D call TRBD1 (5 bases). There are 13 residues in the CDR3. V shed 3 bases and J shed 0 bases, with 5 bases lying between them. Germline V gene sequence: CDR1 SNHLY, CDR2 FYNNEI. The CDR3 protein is CASSDRVNTEAFF. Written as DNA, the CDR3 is TGTGCCAGCAGTGACAGGGTGAACACTGAAGCTTTCTTT. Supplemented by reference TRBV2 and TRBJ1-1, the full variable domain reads EPEVTQTPSHQVTQMGQEVILRCVPISNHLYFYWYRQILGQKVEFLVSFYNNEISEKSEIFDDQFSVERPDGSNFTLKIRSTKLEDSAMYFCASSDRVNTEAFFGQGTRLTVV.

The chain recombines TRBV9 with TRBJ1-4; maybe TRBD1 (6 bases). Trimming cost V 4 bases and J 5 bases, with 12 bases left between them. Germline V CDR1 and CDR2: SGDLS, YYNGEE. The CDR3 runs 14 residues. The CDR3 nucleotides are TGTGCCAGCAGCCAACAGGGATCAAATGAAAAACTGTTTTTT. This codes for CASSQQGSNEKLFF.

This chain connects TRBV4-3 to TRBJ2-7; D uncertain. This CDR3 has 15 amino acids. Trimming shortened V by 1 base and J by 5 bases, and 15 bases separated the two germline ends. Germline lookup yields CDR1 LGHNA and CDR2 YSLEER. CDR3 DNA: TGCGCCAGCAGCCAAGTTCAGGCAGTCGGCGACGAGCAGTACTTC. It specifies CASSQVQAVGDEQYF.

CDR3 region: CASSSPFLTGTEAFF. CDR3 bases: TGTGCCAGCAGTTCTCCATTTTTAACAGGGACTGAAGCTTTCTTT. The chain couples TRBV6-5 to TRBJ1-1; a weak D match, TRBD1 (6 bases). V was cut by 4 bases and J by 5 bases, with 17 bases left in between. The length of the CDR3 is 15 residues. The germline V gene has CDR1 MNHEY and CDR2 SVGAGI.

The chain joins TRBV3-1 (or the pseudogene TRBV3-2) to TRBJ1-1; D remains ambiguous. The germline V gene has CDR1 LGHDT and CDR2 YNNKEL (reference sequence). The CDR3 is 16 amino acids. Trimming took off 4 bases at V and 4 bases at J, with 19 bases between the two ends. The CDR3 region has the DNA TGTGCCAGCAGCCCCGCCCGAGTAGTGTCGAGCACTGAAGCTTTCTTT. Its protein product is CASSPARVVSSTEAFF.

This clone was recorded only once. The CDR3 nucleotides are TGTGCCAGCAGTTACTCAGGACAGGGGTCTAGAGGCTACACCTTC. This sequence encodes CASSYSGQGSRGYTF. The gene calls are TRBV6-5 and TRBJ1-2; 9 positions agree with TRBD1. V trimming: 0 bases; J trimming: 8 bases; junction bases outside the gene matches: 7. Germline V gives CDR1 MNHEY, CDR2 SVGAGI. This CDR3 region has 15 residues.

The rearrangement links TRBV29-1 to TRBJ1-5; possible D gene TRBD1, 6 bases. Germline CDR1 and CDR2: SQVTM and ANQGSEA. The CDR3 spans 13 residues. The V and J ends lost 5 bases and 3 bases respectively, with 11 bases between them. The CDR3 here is CSVQGGHNQPQHF. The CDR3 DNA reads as TGCAGCGTTCAAGGGGGACACAATCAGCCCCAGCATTTT.

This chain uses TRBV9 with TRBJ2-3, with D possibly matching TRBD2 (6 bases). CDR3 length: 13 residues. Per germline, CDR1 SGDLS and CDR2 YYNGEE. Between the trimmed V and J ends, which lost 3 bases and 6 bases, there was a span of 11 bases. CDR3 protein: CASSANLADTQYF. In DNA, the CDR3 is TGTGCCAGCAGCGCAAACCTAGCGGATACGCAGTATTTT.

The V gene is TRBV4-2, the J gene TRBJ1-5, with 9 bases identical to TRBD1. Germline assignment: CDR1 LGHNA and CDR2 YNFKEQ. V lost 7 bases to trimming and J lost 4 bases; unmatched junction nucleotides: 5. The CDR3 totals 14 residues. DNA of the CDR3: TGTGCCAGCATAGGACAGGGGCAGAATCAGCCCCAGCATTTT. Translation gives CASIGQGQNQPQHF.

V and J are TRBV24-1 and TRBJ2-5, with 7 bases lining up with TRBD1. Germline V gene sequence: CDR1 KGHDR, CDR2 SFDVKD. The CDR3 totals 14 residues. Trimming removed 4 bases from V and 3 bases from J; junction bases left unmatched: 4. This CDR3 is CATSEGTVKETQYF. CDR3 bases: TGTGCCACCAGTGAGGGGACAGTAAAAGAGACCCAGTACTTC.

CDR3 loop: CASSLKTWDTGDTEAFF. As DNA, the CDR3 is TGTGCCAGCTCACTCAAAACGTGGGACACCGGGGACACTGAAGCTTTCTTT. The rearrangement joins TRBV18 to TRBJ1-1; D possibly corresponds to TRBD1 (6 bases). The CDR3 is 17 residues long. V was clipped by 4 bases and J by 3 bases, with 21 bases between them. Germline-derived CDR1 and CDR2 are KGHSH and LQKENI. The full variable domain, in which reference TRBV18 and TRBJ1-1 provide the parts outside the CDR3, is NAGVMQNPRHLVRRRGQEARLRCSPMKGHSHVYWYRQLPEEGLKFMVYLQKENIIDESGMPKERFSAEFPKEGPSILRIQQVVRGDSAAYFCASSLKTWDTGDTEAFFGQGTRLTVV.

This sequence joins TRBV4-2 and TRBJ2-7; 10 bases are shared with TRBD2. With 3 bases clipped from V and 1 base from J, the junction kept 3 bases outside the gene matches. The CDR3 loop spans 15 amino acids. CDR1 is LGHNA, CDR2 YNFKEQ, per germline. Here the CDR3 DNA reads TGTGCCAGCAGCCACACTAGCGGGGCATCCTACGAGCAGTACTTC. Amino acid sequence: CASSHTSGASYEQYF.

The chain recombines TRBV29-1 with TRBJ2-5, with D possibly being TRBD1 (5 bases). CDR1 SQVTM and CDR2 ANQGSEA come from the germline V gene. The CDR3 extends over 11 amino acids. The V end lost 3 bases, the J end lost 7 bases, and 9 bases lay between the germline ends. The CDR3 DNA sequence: TGCAGCGTTGATGACAGATGGACCCAGTACTTC. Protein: CSVDDRWTQYF. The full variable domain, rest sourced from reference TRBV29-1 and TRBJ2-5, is SAVISQKPSRDICQRGTSLTIQCQVDSQVTMMFWYRQQPGQSLTLIATANQGSEATYESGFVIDKFPISRPNLTFSTLTVSNMSPEDSSIYLCSVDDRWTQYFGPGTRLLVL.

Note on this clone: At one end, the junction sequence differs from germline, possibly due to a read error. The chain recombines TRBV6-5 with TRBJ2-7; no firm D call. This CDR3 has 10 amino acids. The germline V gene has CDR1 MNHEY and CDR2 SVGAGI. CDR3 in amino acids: CASSYFLERF. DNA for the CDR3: TGTGCCAGCAGTTACTTCCTAGAGCGCTTC.

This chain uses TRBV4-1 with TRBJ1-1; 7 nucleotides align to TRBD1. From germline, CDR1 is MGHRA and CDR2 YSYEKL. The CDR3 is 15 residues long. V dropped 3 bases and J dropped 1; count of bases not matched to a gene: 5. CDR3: CASSQETGRNTEAFF. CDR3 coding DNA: TGCGCCAGCAGCCAGGAGACAGGGCGGAACACTGAAGCTTTCTTT.

CDR3 sequence (DNA): TGTGCCAGCAGCTCTGACAGGGTCTCTAACTATGGCTACACCTTC. The encoded protein is CASSSDRVSNYGYTF. The rearrangement joins TRBV7-9 to TRBJ1-2; 7 nucleotides line up with TRBD1. Germline loops: CDR1 SEHNR, CDR2 FQNEAQ (reference sequence). The length of the CDR3 is 15 residues. Unmatched junction bases numbered 5, after V lost 4 bases and J lost 0 bases. Using reference TRBV7-9 and TRBJ1-2 for the parts outside the CDR3, the full variable domain is DTGVSQNPRHKITKRGQNVTFRCDPISEHNRLYWYRQTLGQGPEFLTYFQNEAQLEKSRLLSDRFSAERPKGSFSTLEIQRTEQGDSAMYLCASSSDRVSNYGYTFGSGTRLTVV.

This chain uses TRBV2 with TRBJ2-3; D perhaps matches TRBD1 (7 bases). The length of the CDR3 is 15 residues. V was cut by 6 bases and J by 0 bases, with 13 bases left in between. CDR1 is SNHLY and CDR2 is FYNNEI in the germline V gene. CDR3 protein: CASSQQGTSTDTQYF. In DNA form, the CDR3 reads TGTGCCAGCAGCCAACAGGGGACTAGCACAGATACGCAGTATTTT. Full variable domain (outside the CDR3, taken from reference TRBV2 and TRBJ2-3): EPEVTQTPSHQVTQMGQEVILRCVPISNHLYFYWYRQILGQKVEFLVSFYNNEISEKSEIFDDQFSVERPDGSNFTLKIRSTKLEDSAMYFCASSQQGTSTDTQYFGPGTRLTVL.

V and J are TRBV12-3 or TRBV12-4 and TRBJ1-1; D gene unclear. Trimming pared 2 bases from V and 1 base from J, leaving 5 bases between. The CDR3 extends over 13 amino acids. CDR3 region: CASSLQENTEAFF. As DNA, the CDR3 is TGTGCCAGCAGTTTACAGGAGAACACTGAAGCTTTCTTT.

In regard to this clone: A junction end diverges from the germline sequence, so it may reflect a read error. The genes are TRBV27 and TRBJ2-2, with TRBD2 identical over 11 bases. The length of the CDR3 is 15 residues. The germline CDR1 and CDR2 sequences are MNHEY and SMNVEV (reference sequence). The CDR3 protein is CASSLTSGNAGELFF. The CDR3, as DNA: TGTGCCAGCAGTTTGACTAGCGGGAACGCCGGGGAGCTGTTTTTT.

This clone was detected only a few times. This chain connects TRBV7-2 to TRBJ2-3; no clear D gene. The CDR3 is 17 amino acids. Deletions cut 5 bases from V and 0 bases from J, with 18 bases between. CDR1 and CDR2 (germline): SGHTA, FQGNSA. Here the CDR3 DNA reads TGTGCCAGCAGCCGCCGTTGGTCAGCGACTAGCACAGATACGCAGTATTTT. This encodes CASSRRWSATSTDTQYF.

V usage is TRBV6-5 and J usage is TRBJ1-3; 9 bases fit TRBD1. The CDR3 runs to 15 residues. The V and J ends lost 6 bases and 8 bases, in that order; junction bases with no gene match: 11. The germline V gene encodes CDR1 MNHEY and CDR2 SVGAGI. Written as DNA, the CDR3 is TGTGCCAGCAGCCCGGACAGGGGAGGTGGTTACACCATATATTTT. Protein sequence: CASSPDRGGGYTIYF.

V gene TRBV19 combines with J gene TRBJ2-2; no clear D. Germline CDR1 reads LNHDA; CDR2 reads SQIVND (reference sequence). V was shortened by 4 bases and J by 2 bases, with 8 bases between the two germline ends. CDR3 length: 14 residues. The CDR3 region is CASSTIPNTGELFF. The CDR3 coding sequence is TGTGCCAGTAGTACCATCCCCAACACCGGGGAGCTGTTTTTT. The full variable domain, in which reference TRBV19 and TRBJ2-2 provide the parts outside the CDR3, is DGGITQSPKYLFRKEGQNVTLSCEQNLNHDAMYWYRQDPGQGLRLIYYSQIVNDFQKGDIAEGYSVSREKKESFPLTVTSAQKNPTAFYLCASSTIPNTGELFFGEGSRLTVL.

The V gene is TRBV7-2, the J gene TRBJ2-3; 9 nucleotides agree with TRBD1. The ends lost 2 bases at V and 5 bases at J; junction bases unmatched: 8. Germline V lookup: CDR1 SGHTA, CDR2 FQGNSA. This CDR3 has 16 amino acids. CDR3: CASSLYTGGGGDTQYF. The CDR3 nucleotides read TGTGCCAGCAGCTTATACACAGGGGGCGGTGGAGATACGCAGTATTTT.

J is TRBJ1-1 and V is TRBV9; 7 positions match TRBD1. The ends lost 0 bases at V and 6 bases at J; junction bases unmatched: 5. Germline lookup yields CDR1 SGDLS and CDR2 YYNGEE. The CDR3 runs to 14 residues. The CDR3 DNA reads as TGTGCCAGCAGCGTAGGGACAGGCAGAGCTGAAGCTTTCTTT. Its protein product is CASSVGTGRAEAFF.

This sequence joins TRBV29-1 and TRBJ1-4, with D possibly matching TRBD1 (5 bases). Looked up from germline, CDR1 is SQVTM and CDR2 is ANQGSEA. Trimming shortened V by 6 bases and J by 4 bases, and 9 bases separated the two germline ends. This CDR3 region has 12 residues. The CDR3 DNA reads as TGCAGCGTGGGGGGATTTAATGAAAAACTGTTTTTT. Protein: CSVGGFNEKLFF.

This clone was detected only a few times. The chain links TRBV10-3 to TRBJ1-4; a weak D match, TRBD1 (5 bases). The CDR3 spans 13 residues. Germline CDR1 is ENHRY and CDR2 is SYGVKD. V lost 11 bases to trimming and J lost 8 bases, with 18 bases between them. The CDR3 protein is CASRVSEGEKLFF. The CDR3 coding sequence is TGTGCCTCCCGGGTCTCGGAGGGGGAAAAACTGTTTTTT.

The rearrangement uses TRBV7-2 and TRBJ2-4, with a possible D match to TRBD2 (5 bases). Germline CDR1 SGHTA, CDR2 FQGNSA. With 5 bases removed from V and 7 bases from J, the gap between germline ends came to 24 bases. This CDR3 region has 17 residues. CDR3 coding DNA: TGTGCCAGCAGCCCGAGGGCGGGCGCGAGTATGGGGAACATTCAGTACTTC. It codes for CASSPRAGASMGNIQYF.

The CDR3: CASRKQGARTDTQYF. The DNA for the CDR3 is TGTGCCAGCAGAAAACAGGGGGCGCGCACAGATACGCAGTATTTT. The chain carries TRBV7-2 and TRBJ2-3; 9 bases fit TRBD1. The junction had 5 bases not matched to a gene; V was cut back by 6 bases and J by 1 base. CDR1 and CDR2 (germline): SGHTA, FQGNSA. This CDR3 is built from 15 residues.